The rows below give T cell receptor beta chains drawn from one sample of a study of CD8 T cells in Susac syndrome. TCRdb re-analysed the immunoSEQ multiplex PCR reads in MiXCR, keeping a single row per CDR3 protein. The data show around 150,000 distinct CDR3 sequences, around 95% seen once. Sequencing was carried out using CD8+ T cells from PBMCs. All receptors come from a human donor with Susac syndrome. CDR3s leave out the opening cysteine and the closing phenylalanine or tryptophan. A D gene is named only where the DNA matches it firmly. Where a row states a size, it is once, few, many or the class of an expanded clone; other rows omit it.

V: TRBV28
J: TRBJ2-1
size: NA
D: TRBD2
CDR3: ASVPTSDYNEQF

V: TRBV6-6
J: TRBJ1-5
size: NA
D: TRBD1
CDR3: ASSLTPQGSNQPQH

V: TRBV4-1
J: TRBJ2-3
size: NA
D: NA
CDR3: ASSQASGPSTDTQY

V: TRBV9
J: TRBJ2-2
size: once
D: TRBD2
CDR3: ASSVTSGTELF

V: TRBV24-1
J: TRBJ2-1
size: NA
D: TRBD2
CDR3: ATSDFISGRDNEQF

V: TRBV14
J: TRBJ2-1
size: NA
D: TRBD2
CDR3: ASSQLAGGKQF

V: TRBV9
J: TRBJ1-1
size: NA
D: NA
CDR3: ASSVEAGVDTEAF

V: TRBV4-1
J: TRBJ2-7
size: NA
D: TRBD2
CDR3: ASSQMGGSGQY

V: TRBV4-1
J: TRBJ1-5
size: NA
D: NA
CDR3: ASSQGPNQPQH

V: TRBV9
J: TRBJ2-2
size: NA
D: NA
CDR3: ASSSELARGELF

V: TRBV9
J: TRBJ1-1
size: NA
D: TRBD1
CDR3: ASSRTQGQLNTEAF

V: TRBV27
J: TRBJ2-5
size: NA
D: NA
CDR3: ASSLGTVAQETQY

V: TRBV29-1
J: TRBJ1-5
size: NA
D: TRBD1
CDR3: SANRGPGQPQH

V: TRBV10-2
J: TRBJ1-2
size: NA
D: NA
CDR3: ASSVGGLKDGYT

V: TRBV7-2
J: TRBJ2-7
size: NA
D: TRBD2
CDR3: ASSLTGTSGASYEQY

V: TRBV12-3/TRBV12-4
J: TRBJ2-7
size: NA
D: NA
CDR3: ASSLSMREYEQY

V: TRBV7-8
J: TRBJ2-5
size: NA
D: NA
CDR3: ASSPPGGARETQY

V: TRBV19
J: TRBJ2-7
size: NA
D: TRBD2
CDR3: ASSMGTSGTYEQY

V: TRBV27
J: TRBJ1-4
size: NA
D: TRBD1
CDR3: ATQGETNEKLF

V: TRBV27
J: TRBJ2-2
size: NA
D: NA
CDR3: ASSTGWDTGELF

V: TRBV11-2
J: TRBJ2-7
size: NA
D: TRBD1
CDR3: ASSLFRTGTGIFEQY

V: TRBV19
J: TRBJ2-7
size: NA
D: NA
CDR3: ASSIDGTSYEQY

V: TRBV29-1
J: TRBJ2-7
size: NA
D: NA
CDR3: SVLSTAAYEQY

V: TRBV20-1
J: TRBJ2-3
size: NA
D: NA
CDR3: SATTGGPGDHDTQY

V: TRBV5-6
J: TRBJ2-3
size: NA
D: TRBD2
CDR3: ASRPGLAGLYTQY

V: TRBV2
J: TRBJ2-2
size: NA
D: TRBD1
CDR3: ASRTGGDTGELF

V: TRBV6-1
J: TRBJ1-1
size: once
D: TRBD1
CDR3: ASSRTGVFEAF

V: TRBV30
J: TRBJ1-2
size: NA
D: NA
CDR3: AWTENYGYT

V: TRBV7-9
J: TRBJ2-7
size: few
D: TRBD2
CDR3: ASSGTSGSYEQY

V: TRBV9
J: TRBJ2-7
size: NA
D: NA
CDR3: ASSDGLGPYEQY

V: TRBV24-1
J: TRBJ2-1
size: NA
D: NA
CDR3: ATSDLLLGNEQF

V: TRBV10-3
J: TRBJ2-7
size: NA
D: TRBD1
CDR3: AISGKGAEQY

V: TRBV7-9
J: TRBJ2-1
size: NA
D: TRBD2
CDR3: ASSLGLAGSYNEQF

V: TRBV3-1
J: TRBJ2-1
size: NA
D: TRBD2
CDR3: ASSQVLAGAGRDEQF

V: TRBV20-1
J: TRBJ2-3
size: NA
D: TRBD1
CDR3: SAFTGTGGDTQY

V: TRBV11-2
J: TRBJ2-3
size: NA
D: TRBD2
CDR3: ASSLGLAGGTDTQY

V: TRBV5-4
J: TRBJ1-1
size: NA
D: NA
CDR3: ASSLGRVGNTEAF

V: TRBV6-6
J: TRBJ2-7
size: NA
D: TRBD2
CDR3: ASLREATYEQY

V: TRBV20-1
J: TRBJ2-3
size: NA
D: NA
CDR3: SASGNRNTDTQY

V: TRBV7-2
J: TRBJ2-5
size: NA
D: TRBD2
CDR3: ASLDVSSGSGETQY

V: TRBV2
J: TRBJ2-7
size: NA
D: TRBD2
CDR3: APSPAGGRDEQY

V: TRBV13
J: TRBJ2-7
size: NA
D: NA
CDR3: ASSSPSVRGENEQY

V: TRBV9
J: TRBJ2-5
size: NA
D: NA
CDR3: ASSVGGTQETQY

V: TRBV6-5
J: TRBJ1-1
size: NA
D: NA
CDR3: ASRPYTDLNTEAF

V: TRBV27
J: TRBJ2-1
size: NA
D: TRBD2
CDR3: ASTGAGGNEQF

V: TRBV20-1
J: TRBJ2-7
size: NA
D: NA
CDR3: SARRRERYEQY

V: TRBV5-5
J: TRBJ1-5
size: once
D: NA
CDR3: ASRGLGNQPQH

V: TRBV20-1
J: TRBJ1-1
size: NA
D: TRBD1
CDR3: SASGTGTEAF